One T cell receptor beta chain is described in this entry. The antigen remains unidentified. Other nucleotide sequences from this sample produce the same CDR3. This record comes from a study of cytomegalovirus exposure and HLA in healthy donors. Study-wide findings and caveats: Most TCR beta V segments were productive about 87% or about 30% of the time in an earlier analysis.

Both 60 Vbeta primers and 13 Jbeta primers went into the PCR. Method: immunoSEQ multiplex PCR; TCRdb's copy keeps in-frame clones and lacks some. The sample records over 100,000 clones, 70% to 85% being singletons. Germline-derived CDR1 and CDR2 are MNHEY and SVGAGI. The CDR3 covers 13 residues. V lost 3 bases and J 7 bases, leaving 10 bases between the germline ends. Although they were nominally healthy when sampled, donors likely had unrecorded immune exposures. J is TRBJ1-5 and V is TRBV6-5, with D tentatively TRBD1 (5 bases). This clonotype was sampled from a woman aged 18-35 years in good health and CMV-seropositive. The sequenced sample consisted of PBMCs. The CDR3 bases are TGTGCCAGCAGTTATGGGGGAGGGCAGCCCCAGCATTTT. Translated, it gives CASSYGGGQPQHF.